Listed here are 32 T cell receptor beta chains from one sample, sequenced in a study of cytomegalovirus exposure and HLA in healthy donors (dated by TCRdb to the late 2010s). Libraries were built with the immunoSEQ multiplex PCR assay. Imported from immuneACCESS, the table was reduced by TCRdb to in-frame sequences with V and J called. These copies leave out some clones; in studies compared against another copy, an unresolved V gene accounts for under half, and the cause of the remainder is not known. The sample table holds about 240,000 clones, of which approximately 86% were seen once. The top ten hold around 1.2% of the sample. Sequenced input: PBMCs. These receptors were taken from a woman between 25 and 40 years old in good health and CMV-seropositive.

As concerns this clone: One end of the junction is discordant with germline, which a read error may explain. This chain joins TRBV5-4 and TRBJ2-7, with 9 bases aligning to TRBD1. Looked up from germline, CDR1 is SGHNT and CDR2 is YYREEE (reference sequence). This CDR3 has 15 residues. The CDR3: CASSRGTGSSSEQYF. The CDR3 DNA reads as TGTGCCAGCAGCCGCGGGACAGGGTCCTCCTCCGAGCAGTACTTC.

V usage is TRBV9 and J usage is TRBJ1-2; D is uncertain. The V end was cut by 2 bases, the J end by 3 bases, with 5 bases between. Germline loops: CDR1 SGDLS, CDR2 YYNGEE. CDR3 length: 12 residues. The CDR3 here is CASSVSDYGYTF. CDR3 bases: TGTGCCAGCAGCGTTTCCGACTATGGCTACACCTTC.

A few counts support this clone. The chain recombines TRBV5-1 with TRBJ2-5, with D possibly being TRBD1 (6 bases). CDR3 length: 13 residues. Germline V gene sequence: CDR1 SGHRS, CDR2 YFSETQ. With 7 bases removed from V and 9 bases from J, the gap between germline ends came to 19 bases. The CDR3 sequence: CASRTGTSGAQYF. For the CDR3, the DNA is TGCGCCAGCCGTACCGGGACATCAGGGGCCCAGTACTTC.

The V and J genes are TRBV5-4 and TRBJ1-2; the D gene is possibly TRBD1 (6 bases). Trimming took 0 bases from V and 4 from J, leaving 10 bases between them. The CDR3 loop spans 14 amino acids. The V gene's germline CDR1 is SGHNT and CDR2 YYREEE (reference sequence). Here the CDR3 reads CASSLDRDAYGYTF. CDR3 sequence (DNA): TGTGCCAGCAGCTTGGACAGGGATGCCTATGGCTACACCTTC.

The V and J genes are TRBV6-6 and TRBJ1-5; a possible D gene is TRBD1 (6 bases). CDR3 length: 16 residues. Germline V gene sequence: CDR1 MNHNY, CDR2 SVGAGI (reference sequence). Trimming stripped 6 bases from V and 3 bases from J, with 18 bases between. In DNA, the CDR3 is TGTGCCAGCAGCCACTCCGCAGACAGGATCAATCAGCCCCAGCATTTT. Encoded protein: CASSHSADRINQPQHF.

The chain joins TRBV19 to TRBJ2-6; no definite D call. Per the germline V gene, CDR1 is LNHDA and CDR2 is SQIVND (reference sequence). Trimming left V 7 bases short and J 0 bases short, with 22 bases between. The CDR3 contains 19 residues. The CDR3 region has the DNA TGTGCCAGTACTCCGTCAGGCAGGCAAAGCTTCTCTGGGGCCAACGTCCTGACTTTC. It translates to CASTPSGRQSFSGANVLTF.

This chain links TRBV5-4 with TRBJ2-7, with 7 bases identical to TRBD1. V trimming: 4 bases; J trimming: 0 bases; junction bases outside the gene matches: 7. Per the germline V gene, CDR1 is SGHNT and CDR2 is YYREEE (reference sequence). The CDR3 is made up of 15 amino acids. CDR3 region: CASSSTGASSYEQYF. The DNA for the CDR3 is TGTGCCAGCAGCAGTACAGGGGCTAGCTCCTACGAGCAGTACTTC.

The V and J genes are TRBV6-1 and TRBJ1-5, with D perhaps TRBD1 (5 bases). In germline, CDR1 is MNHNS, CDR2 SASEGT. The length of the CDR3 is 15 residues. Trimming removed 7 bases from V and 7 bases from J, with 20 bases in between. As DNA, the CDR3 is TGTGCCAGCACTCCCACCCCAGGGTTGAAGCAGCCCCAGCATTTT. It encodes CASTPTPGLKQPQHF.

This clone was counted a few times. V usage is TRBV19 and J usage is TRBJ1-5, with TRBD1 matching over 12 bases. CDR3 size: 19 residues. Per germline, CDR1 LNHDA and CDR2 SQIVND (reference sequence). Losses at the gene ends were 4 bases for V and 0 bases for J; bases not matched to a gene: 10. CDR3 residues: CASSTSGTGGLNSNQPQHF. CDR3 DNA: TGTGCCAGTAGTACCTCTGGGACAGGGGGCCTTAATAGCAATCAGCCCCAGCATTTT.

In its sample, this clone was seen once. The chain joins TRBV6-1 to TRBJ1-5, with D maybe TRBD1 (5 bases). This CDR3 is 16 amino acids long. The germline V gene has CDR1 MNHNS and CDR2 SASEGT. V lost 0 bases, J lost 1 base, and 10 bases lay in between. DNA of the CDR3: TGTGCCAGCAGTGAAGCGGGGAGGGGAAGCAATCAGCCCCAGCATTTT. Protein: CASSEAGRGSNQPQHF.

The chain carries TRBV28 and TRBJ1-1, with D possibly matching TRBD1 (5 bases). Per germline, CDR1 MDHEN and CDR2 SYDVKM. This CDR3 has 15 amino acids. The V end was cut by 3 bases, the J end by 3 bases, with 14 bases between. The CDR3 region has the DNA TGTGCCAGCAGTTTCGGGGCGCGGGGTTACACTGAAGCTTTCTTT. This encodes CASSFGARGYTEAFF.

The V call is TRBV13, the J call TRBJ2-1; 9 positions match TRBD2. Germline CDR1 is PRHDT and CDR2 is FYEKMQ (reference sequence). V dropped 6 bases and J dropped 2; count of bases not matched to a gene: 5. This CDR3 has 15 residues. The CDR3 region is CASSYSGRTYNEQFF. In DNA form, the CDR3 reads TGTGCCAGCAGTTATAGCGGGAGAACCTACAATGAGCAGTTCTTC.

The gene calls are TRBV7-3 and TRBJ2-7, with 10 bases matching TRBD1. After removal of 5 bases from V and 5 bases from J, the junction contained 6 bases not matched to a gene. Germline V gives CDR1 SGHTA, CDR2 FQGTGA. The CDR3 has 14 amino acids. The CDR3 coding sequence is TGTGCCAGCAGCCCCGACAGGGGGCGCAACGAGCAGTACTTC. This translates into CASSPDRGRNEQYF.

V usage is TRBV15 and J usage is TRBJ2-5, with D perhaps matching TRBD1 (5 bases). This CDR3 region has 14 residues. The V gene's germline CDR1 is LNHNV and CDR2 YYDKDF (reference sequence). V was cut by 3 bases and J by 1 base, with 9 bases left in between. The chain's CDR3 is CATSRFQGQETQYF. CDR3 sequence (DNA): TGTGCCACCAGCAGGTTTCAGGGCCAAGAGACCCAGTACTTC.

The rearrangement links TRBV28 to TRBJ1-1; perhaps TRBD1 as D (5 bases). Per the germline V gene, CDR1 is MDHEN and CDR2 is SYDVKM. This CDR3 is 12 amino acids long. The germline V and J ends were trimmed by 7 bases and 11 bases, with 17 bases remaining between them. This CDR3 is CASTRGTYLAFF. The CDR3 DNA reads as TGTGCCAGCACCCGGGGGACCTATTTGGCTTTCTTT.

This clone has more than one count but fewer than ten. The chain links TRBV7-3 to TRBJ1-1; possible D gene TRBD1, 5 bases. CDR3 length: 13 amino acids. Germline V gene lookup returns CDR1 SGHTA and CDR2 FQGTGA. Trimming left V 5 bases short and J 4 bases short, with 11 bases between. This CDR3 is CASSQQAGTEAFF. Here the CDR3 DNA reads TGTGCCAGCAGCCAACAGGCTGGCACTGAAGCTTTCTTT.

The V call is TRBV4-1, the J call TRBJ2-1; TRBD2 is a possible D gene (6 bases). Germline values: CDR1 MGHRA, CDR2 YSYEKL. This CDR3 has 17 residues. The ends were cut back, 0 bases at V and 5 bases at J, with 17 bases in the middle. This CDR3 is CASSQEGAGPTDNEQFF. The CDR3, as DNA: TGCGCCAGCAGCCAAGAGGGAGCGGGCCCTACCGACAATGAGCAGTTCTTC.

V usage is TRBV5-1 and J usage is TRBJ2-7; D gene uncertain. The germline CDR1 and CDR2 sequences are SGHRS and YFSETQ. V was pared by 6 bases and J by 2 bases, with 21 bases between. There are 16 residues in the CDR3. CDR3 residues: CASIRKLIKPAYEQYF. Here the CDR3 DNA reads TGCGCCAGCATCCGAAAACTTATTAAACCGGCCTACGAGCAGTACTTC.

The chain is built from TRBV6-1 and TRBJ1-2; 7 bases line up with TRBD1. The J segment lost 0 bases and the V segment lost 4 bases, leaving 8 bases of the junction unmatched. This CDR3 region has 16 residues. Per germline, CDR1 MNHNS and CDR2 SASEGT. The CDR3 sequence is CASSGGDRPTNYGYTF. CDR3 DNA: TGTGCCAGCAGTGGGGGGGACAGACCGACTAACTATGGCTACACCTTC.

This clone turned up a few times. This sequence joins TRBV18 and TRBJ1-1, with TRBD1 identical over 8 bases. The germline gives CDR1 KGHSH, CDR2 LQKENI. The CDR3 is 14 residues long. V was clipped by 1 base and J by 6 bases; unmatched bases: 4. The CDR3 region is CASSPQQGEAEAFF. The CDR3 region has the DNA TGTGCCAGCTCACCACAACAGGGGGAGGCTGAAGCTTTCTTT.

The V and J genes are TRBV6-5 and TRBJ2-1; the match to TRBD1 covers 8 bases. This CDR3 comprises 12 residues. The germline V gene has CDR1 MNHEY and CDR2 SVGAGI. J lost 12 bases, V lost 5 bases, and 6 bases had no gene match. As DNA, the CDR3 is TGTGCCAGCAGTAATGACAGGGGCGGGCAGTTCTTC. This gives the protein CASSNDRGGQFF.

The rearrangement uses TRBV5-1 and TRBJ1-3, with D perhaps matching TRBD1 (5 bases). The V end lost 0 bases, the J end lost 4 bases, and 14 bases lay between the germline ends. The germline V gene encodes CDR1 SGHRS and CDR2 YFSETQ. This CDR3 comprises 16 residues. CDR3 nucleotides: TGCGCCAGCAGCTTGGTTTCTGGGGCGGCGGGAAACACCATATATTTT. Protein: CASSLVSGAAGNTIYF.

J is TRBJ2-7 and V is TRBV4-2; D may be TRBD1 (6 bases). Germline V gene lookup returns CDR1 LGHNA and CDR2 YNFKEQ. The CDR3 has 15 residues. Trimming removed 1 base from V and 3 bases from J, with 13 bases in between. The chain's CDR3 is CASSQAKTGFYEQYF. The CDR3 region has the DNA TGTGCCAGCAGCCAAGCTAAGACAGGATTCTACGAGCAGTACTTC.

The chain carries TRBV7-3 and TRBJ2-2, with 10 bases lining up with TRBD2. The germline CDR1 and CDR2 sequences are SGHTA and FQGTGA. V dropped 7 bases and J dropped 6; count of bases not matched to a gene: 5. The CDR3 has 14 residues. CDR3 coding DNA: TGTGCCAGCACCCTAGCGGGGGAGCCCGGGGAGCTGTTTTTT. Amino acids: CASTLAGEPGELFF.

The chain recombines TRBV28 with TRBJ1-2; 7 nucleotides align to TRBD1. The CDR3 has 16 amino acids. Germline values: CDR1 MDHEN, CDR2 SYDVKM. V lost 2 bases and J lost 6; bases outside the gene matches: 12. The CDR3 DNA sequence: TGTGCCAGCAGTTTAATTTGGCAGGGGGGAGGAGATGGCTACACCTTC. Translated, it gives CASSLIWQGGGDGYTF.

The chain links TRBV9 to TRBJ1-1; D ambiguous. Looked up from germline, CDR1 is SGDLS and CDR2 is YYNGEE. The CDR3 extends over 13 amino acids. V was shortened by 0 bases and J by 1 base, with 4 bases between the two germline ends. This chain's CDR3 is CASSVAGNTEAFF. CDR3 nucleotide sequence: TGTGCCAGCAGCGTAGCAGGGAACACTGAAGCTTTCTTT.

This chain links TRBV9 with TRBJ2-1; D is undetermined. The ends were cut back, 2 bases at V and 0 bases at J, with 9 bases in the middle. This CDR3 contains 15 residues. CDR1 is SGDLS and CDR2 is YYNGEE in the germline V gene. CDR3 DNA: TGTGCCAGCAGCGTTCTCTCGAGCTCCTACAATGAGCAGTTCTTC. Amino acids: CASSVLSSSYNEQFF.

V is TRBV5-4 and J is TRBJ2-2; no clear D gene. Germline V gene lookup returns CDR1 SGHNT and CDR2 YYREEE (reference sequence). V was pared by 0 bases and J by 8 bases, with 8 bases between. The CDR3 totals 13 residues. The CDR3 nucleotides read TGTGCCAGCAGCTTGGCCCCCCCGGGGGAGCTGTTTTTT. This gives the protein CASSLAPPGELFF. The whole variable domain, filled in from reference TRBV5-4 and TRBJ2-2, reads ETGVTQSPTHLIKTRGQQVTLRCSSQSGHNTVSWYQQALGQGPQFIFQYYREEENGRGNFPPRFSGLQFPNYSSELNVNALELDDSALYLCASSLAPPGELFFGEGSRLTVL.

V gene TRBV27 combines with J gene TRBJ2-2, with D maybe TRBD1 (6 bases). There are 17 residues in the CDR3. Trimming removed 2 bases at V and 0 bases at J, with 13 bases between. CDR1 is MNHEY, CDR2 SMNVEV, per germline (reference sequence). In DNA form, the CDR3 reads TGTGCCAGCAGTTTAAGAACGGGACAAACGAACACCGGGGAGCTGTTTTTT. The encoded protein is CASSLRTGQTNTGELFF.

The V gene is TRBV5-1, the J gene TRBJ2-3, with 7 bases identical to TRBD2. V was clipped by 1 base and J by 0 bases; unmatched bases: 5. Germline assignment: CDR1 SGHRS and CDR2 YFSETQ. The CDR3 has 16 amino acids. The CDR3 DNA sequence: TGCGCCAGCAGCTTGTTGGTAGCGGGTAGCACAGATACGCAGTATTTT. Its protein is CASSLLVAGSTDTQYF.

This sequence joins TRBV6-1 and TRBJ2-7; weak D call: TRBD1 (6 bases). This CDR3 region has 17 residues. Trimming stripped 4 bases from V and 6 bases from J, with 25 bases between. Germline lookup yields CDR1 MNHNS and CDR2 SASEGT. The CDR3: CASSVQLQGLFSAEQYF. DNA for the CDR3: TGTGCCAGCAGTGTCCAATTGCAGGGGCTTTTTTCGGCCGAGCAGTACTTC.

The chain joins TRBV19 to TRBJ2-3; possibly TRBD2 for D (5 bases). Per the germline V gene, CDR1 is LNHDA and CDR2 is SQIVND (reference sequence). The CDR3 runs 15 residues. Trimming stripped 6 bases from V and 2 bases from J, with 15 bases between. The CDR3 DNA is TGTGCCAGTAGCCCATCTGGACTTAACACAGATACGCAGTATTTT. This encodes CASSPSGLNTDTQYF.